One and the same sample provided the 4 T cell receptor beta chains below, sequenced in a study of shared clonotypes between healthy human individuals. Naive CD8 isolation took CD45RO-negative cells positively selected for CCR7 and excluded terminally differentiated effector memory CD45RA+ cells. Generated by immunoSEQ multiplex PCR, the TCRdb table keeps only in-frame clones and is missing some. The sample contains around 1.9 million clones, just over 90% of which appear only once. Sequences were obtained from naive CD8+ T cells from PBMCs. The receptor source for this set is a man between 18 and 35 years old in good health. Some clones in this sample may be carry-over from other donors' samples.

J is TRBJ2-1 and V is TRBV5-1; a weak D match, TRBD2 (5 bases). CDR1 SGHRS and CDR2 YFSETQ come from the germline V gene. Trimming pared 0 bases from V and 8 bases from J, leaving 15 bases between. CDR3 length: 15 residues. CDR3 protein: CASSLAFGGLDEQFF. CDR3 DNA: TGCGCCAGCAGCTTGGCATTTGGAGGTCTGGATGAGCAGTTCTTC.

The CDR3 DNA reads TGTGCCAGCAGTTTATCGACACCACCGGCTACGCAGTATTTT. It is translated as CASSLSTPPATQYF. V gene TRBV27 combines with J gene TRBJ2-3; D unresolved. Germline loops: CDR1 MNHEY, CDR2 SMNVEV (reference sequence). This CDR3 region has 14 residues. Trimming left V 0 bases short and J 8 bases short, with 12 bases between.

The CDR3 sequence is CASSLRGGINEQYF. CDR3 coding DNA: TGTGCCAGCAGTCTCCGGGGTGGTATCAACGAGCAGTACTTC. The chain recombines TRBV27 with TRBJ2-7; the D gene is possibly TRBD2 (5 bases). Trimming took 5 bases from V and 5 from J, leaving 16 bases between them. The CDR3 is made up of 14 amino acids. CDR1 MNHEY and CDR2 SMNVEV come from the germline V gene (reference sequence).

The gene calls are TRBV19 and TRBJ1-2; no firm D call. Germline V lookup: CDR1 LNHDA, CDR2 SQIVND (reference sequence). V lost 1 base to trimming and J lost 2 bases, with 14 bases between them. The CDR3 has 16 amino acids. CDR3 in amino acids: CASSIALVGWNYGYTF. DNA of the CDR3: TGTGCCAGTAGTATAGCGCTTGTCGGGTGGAACTATGGCTACACCTTC.